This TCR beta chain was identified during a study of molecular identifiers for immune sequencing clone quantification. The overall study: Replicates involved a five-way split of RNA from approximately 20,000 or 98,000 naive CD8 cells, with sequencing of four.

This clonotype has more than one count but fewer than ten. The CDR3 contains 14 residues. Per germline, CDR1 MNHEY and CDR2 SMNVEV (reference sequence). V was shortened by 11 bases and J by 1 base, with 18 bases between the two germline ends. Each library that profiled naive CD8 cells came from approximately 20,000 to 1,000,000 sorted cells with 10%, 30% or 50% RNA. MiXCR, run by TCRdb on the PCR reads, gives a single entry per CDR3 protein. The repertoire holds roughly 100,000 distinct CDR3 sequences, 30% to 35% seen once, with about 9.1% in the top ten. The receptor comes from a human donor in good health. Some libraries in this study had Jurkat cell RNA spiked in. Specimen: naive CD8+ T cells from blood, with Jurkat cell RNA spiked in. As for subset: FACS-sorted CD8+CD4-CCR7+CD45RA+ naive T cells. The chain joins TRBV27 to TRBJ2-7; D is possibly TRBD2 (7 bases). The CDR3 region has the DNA TGTGCCGCCCGAGGGGGAGGGCCTTCCTACGAGCAGTACTTC. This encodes CAARGGGPSYEQYF.